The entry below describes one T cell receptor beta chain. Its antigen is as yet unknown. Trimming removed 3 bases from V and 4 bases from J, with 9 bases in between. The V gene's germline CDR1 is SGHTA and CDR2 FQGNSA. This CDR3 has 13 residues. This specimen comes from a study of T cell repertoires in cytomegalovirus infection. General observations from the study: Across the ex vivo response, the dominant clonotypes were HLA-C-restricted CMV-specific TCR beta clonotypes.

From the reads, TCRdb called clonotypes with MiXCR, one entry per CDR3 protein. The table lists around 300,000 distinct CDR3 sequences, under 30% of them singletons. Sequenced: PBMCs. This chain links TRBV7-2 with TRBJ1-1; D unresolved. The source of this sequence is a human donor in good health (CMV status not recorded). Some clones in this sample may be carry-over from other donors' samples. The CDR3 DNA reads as TGTGCCAGCAGCTTGTCTATGATCACTGAAGCTTTCTTT. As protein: CASSLSMITEAFF.